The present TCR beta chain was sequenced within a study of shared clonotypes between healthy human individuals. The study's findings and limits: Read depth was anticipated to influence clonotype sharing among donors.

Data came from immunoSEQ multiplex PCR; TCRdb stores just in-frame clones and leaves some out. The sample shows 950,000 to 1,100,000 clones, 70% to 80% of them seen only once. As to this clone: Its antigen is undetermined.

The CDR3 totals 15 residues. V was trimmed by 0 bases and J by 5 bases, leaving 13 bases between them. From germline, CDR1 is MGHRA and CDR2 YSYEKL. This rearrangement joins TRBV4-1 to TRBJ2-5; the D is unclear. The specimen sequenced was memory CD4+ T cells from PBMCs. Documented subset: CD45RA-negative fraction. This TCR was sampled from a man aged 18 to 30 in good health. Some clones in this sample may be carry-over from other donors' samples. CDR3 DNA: TGCGCCAGCAGCCAAGATTCGTTAGGCCTGGAGACCCAGTACTTC. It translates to CASSQDSLGLETQYF.